These T cell receptor beta chains were read from a single sample in a study of identical twins. TCRdb re-derived calls from the 5' RACE reads in MiXCR, one entry per CDR3 protein. The repertoire holds about 810,000 distinct CDR3 sequences, with about 12% as singletons. Another study also made use of these data, one on yellow fever vaccine responses in identical twins.

What was sequenced was PBMCs. These TCRs come from a young woman in good health. Each CDR3 is given with its conserved first and last residue. Fields, in order: J gene, V gene, clone size, D gene, CDR3 DNA, CDR3 protein. The D gene is left open where the match is weak. Not every row has a clone size; where given, it reads once, few, many or a size class.

>TRBJ2-1|TRBV7-8|-|-
TGTGCCAGCAGCTCGCGACCAGGGGTCTATGAGCAGTTCTTC
CASSSRPGVYEQFF
>TRBJ2-2|TRBV20-1|-|-
TGCAGTGCTGAAAGGGACACCGGGGAGCTGTTTTTT
CSAERDTGELFF
>TRBJ2-1|TRBV11-2|-|TRBD2
TGTGCCAGCAGCTTAGATCGGACTAGCGGGGGACCATCCTACAATGAGCAGTTCTTC
CASSLDRTSGGPSYNEQFF
>TRBJ2-2|TRBV5-1|few|-
TGCGCCAGCAGCTTGGGACACTCGAACACCGGGGAGCTGTTTTTT
CASSLGHSNTGELFF
>TRBJ1-6|TRBV10-2|many|TRBD1
TGCGCCAGCAGTCCCCCAGGACAGGGTATGTTCTTT
CASSPPGQGMFF
>TRBJ1-5|TRBV3-1|-|-
TGTGCCAGCAGCCAAGGGGGAGGGGATAGCAATCAGCCCCAGCATTTT
CASSQGGGDSNQPQHF
>TRBJ2-1|TRBV12-5|-|-
TGTGCTAGTGGTTTGGGCCAGCCCTACTTGGACAATGAGCAGTTCTTC
CASGLGQPYLDNEQFF
>TRBJ2-1|TRBV29-1|-|TRBD2
TGCAGCGTTCTCTTTCGGACTAGCGGGAATAACTACAATGAGCAGTTCTTC
CSVLFRTSGNNYNEQFF
>TRBJ2-4|TRBV20-1|-|-
TGCAGTGCTCGACGCCCCCCCGCGGAAGCCAAAAACATTCAGTACTTC
CSARRPPAEAKNIQYF
>TRBJ2-7|TRBV6-1|few|-
TGTGCCAGCAGTGTCGAAGGGAACTCCTACGAGCAGTACTTC
CASSVEGNSYEQYF
>TRBJ2-3|TRBV6-4|-|-
TGTGCCAGCAGTGACTCCGAGCGAGGGGCGCAGTATTTT
CASSDSERGAQYF
>TRBJ2-3|TRBV15|few|-
TGTGCCACCAGCACCGTGGGGGCGGTTCCTAGCACAGATACGCAGTATTTT
CATSTVGAVPSTDTQYF
>TRBJ2-6|TRBV10-1|many|TRBD2
TGCGCCAGCAGTGCGGGAGGCTCTGGGGCCAACGTCCTGACTTTC
CASSAGGSGANVLTF
>TRBJ1-5|TRBV20-1|-|-
TGCAGTGCCCTAGAGAGCGGGACATATAATCAGCCCCAGCATTTT
CSALESGTYNQPQHF
>TRBJ2-2|TRBV5-6|many|-
TGTGCCAGCAGCTTGGACGGAGGGAACACCGGGGAGCTGTTTTTT
CASSLDGGNTGELFF
>TRBJ1-1|TRBV9|-|TRBD1
TGTGCCAGCAGCGTAATACCCGGGACAGGAGACACTGAAGCTTTCTTT
CASSVIPGTGDTEAFF
>TRBJ1-1|TRBV25-1|few|-
TGTGCCAGCAGTGAGGGACACTCGAACACTGAAGCTTTCTTT
CASSEGHSNTEAFF
>TRBJ1-1|TRBV2|few|-
TGTGCCAGCAGTGAAGTGGGGACTGGGTACACTGAAGCTTTCTTT
CASSEVGTGYTEAFF
>TRBJ2-1|TRBV24-1|-|TRBD1
TGTGCCGCCAGTGATTTGTGGGGACAGGGGCGAAGCGGGAGATTCTACAATGAGCAGTTCTTC
CAASDLWGQGRSGRFYNEQFF
>TRBJ2-3|TRBV2|-|TRBD1
TGTGCCAGCCGGAAACAGGGGCAGAGCACAGATACGCAGTATTTT
CASRKQGQSTDTQYF
>TRBJ2-1|TRBV12-3/TRBV12-4|-|-
TGTGCCAGCAGCAGGTTTCGCCAATCCACCTACAATGAGCAGTTCTTC
CASSRFRQSTYNEQFF
>TRBJ2-1|TRBV7-8|-|-
TGTGCCAGCAGCTACAGGACAATAGCCTACAATGAGCAGTTCTTC
CASSYRTIAYNEQFF
>TRBJ2-3|TRBV14|few|-
TGTGCCAGCAGCCAACCCCCCGGGCCCACAGATACGCAGTATTTT
CASSQPPGPTDTQYF